The 24 T cell receptor beta chains presented below share a single source sample, sequenced in a study of PD-1 blockade in mismatch repair-deficient tumors. Method: immunoSEQ multiplex PCR; TCRdb's copy keeps in-frame clones and lacks some. The profile shows 100,000 to 150,000 clones, 85% to 90% of them singletons. Sequences were derived from peripheral blood, sampled 44 weeks after starting pembrolizumab. These receptors were obtained from an adult with mismatch repair-deficient cancer.

This chain links TRBV7-9 with TRBJ2-7, with D perhaps matching TRBD1 (6 bases). In germline, CDR1 is SEHNR, CDR2 FQNEAQ (reference sequence). Trimming removed 0 bases from V and 2 bases from J, with 11 bases in between. This CDR3 region has 15 residues. This CDR3 reads CASSLARDTPYEQYF. Here the CDR3 DNA reads TGTGCCAGCAGCTTAGCGAGGGACACTCCCTACGAGCAGTACTTC.

This chain connects TRBV7-8 to TRBJ2-3; perhaps TRBD2 as D (6 bases). V was shortened by 5 bases and J by 2 bases, with 14 bases between the two germline ends. Germline-derived CDR1 and CDR2 are SGHVS and FQNEAQ. This CDR3 has 15 amino acids. The CDR3 here is CASSLGGALTDTQYF. Here the CDR3 DNA reads TGTGCCAGCAGCCTAGGAGGGGCCCTCACAGATACGCAGTATTTT.

The CDR3 here is CSSTSGHETQYF. The CDR3 coding sequence is TGCAGCTCCACCTCGGGGCATGAGACCCAGTACTTC. The rearrangement joins TRBV29-1 to TRBJ2-5, with D tentatively TRBD1 or TRBD2 (5 bases each). The CDR3 spans 12 residues. Germline lookup yields CDR1 SQVTM and CDR2 ANQGSEA. V dropped 8 bases and J dropped 5 bases, with 15 bases sitting between them.

V usage is TRBV15 and J usage is TRBJ2-1; 7 bases line up with TRBD2. The germline V gene has CDR1 LNHNV and CDR2 YYDKDF (reference sequence). V trimming: 1 base; J trimming: 7 bases; junction bases outside the gene matches: 10. The CDR3 is 16 amino acids. CDR3 sequence: CATSRGPGRDRNEQFF. DNA of the CDR3: TGTGCCACCAGCAGAGGACCGGGGAGGGACCGAAATGAGCAGTTCTTC.

This clone has a handful of counts. The DNA for the CDR3 is TGTGCCAGCAGTTCAAATACGAGGGCAGGGGAAAAACTGTTTTTT. As protein: CASSSNTRAGEKLFF. The chain couples TRBV7-9 to TRBJ1-4; D possibly corresponds to TRBD1 (5 bases). With 6 bases removed from V and 8 bases from J, the gap between germline ends came to 19 bases. This CDR3 is 15 amino acids long. Per germline, CDR1 SEHNR and CDR2 FQNEAQ (reference sequence).

This rearrangement joins TRBV11-3 to TRBJ1-1, with D tentatively TRBD1 (6 bases). Germline V gene data show CDR1 as SGHNT and CDR2 as YENEEA. The V end was cut by 1 base, the J end by 6 bases, with 12 bases between. The CDR3 sequence is 14 residues long. CDR3 nucleotides: TGTGCCAGCAGCTTAGGGGGGCCTCCTCCTGAAGCTTTCTTT. This encodes CASSLGGPPPEAFF.

As concerns this clone: This is likely an artifact of a read error, given a far larger clone one base away. V usage is TRBV5-6 and J usage is TRBJ2-1; 9 nucleotides agree with TRBD1. This CDR3 comprises 15 residues. Losses at the gene ends were 6 bases for V and 3 bases for J; bases not matched to a gene: 7. Germline V gene lookup returns CDR1 SGHDT and CDR2 YYEEEE. CDR3 region: CASIAGTGSYNEQFF. The CDR3 DNA follows: TGTGCCAGCATCGCCGGGACAGGGAGCTACAATGAGCAGTTCTTC. Based on the CDR3 plus reference TRBV5-6 and TRBJ2-1, the full variable domain is DAGVTQSPTHLIKTRGQQVTLRCSPKSGHDTVSWYQQALGQGPQFIFQYYEEEERQRGNFPDRFSGHQFPNYSSELNVNALLLGDSALYLCASIAGTGSYNEQFFGPGTRLTVL.

The rearrangement joins TRBV5-5 to TRBJ2-1; D is unresolved. The V and J ends lost 4 bases and 0 bases respectively, with 11 bases between them. This CDR3 spans 15 amino acids. Germline V gene lookup returns CDR1 SGHKS and CDR2 YYEKEE (reference sequence). For the CDR3, the DNA is TGTGCCAGCAGCCTGGACGGTAGCTCCTACAATGAGCAGTTCTTC. It codes for CASSLDGSSYNEQFF.

The J gene is TRBJ1-1, the V gene TRBV29-1; D not certain. Trimming cost V 5 bases and J 0 bases, with 7 bases left between them. Germline V lookup: CDR1 SQVTM, CDR2 ANQGSEA. The CDR3 is 12 amino acids. CDR3 sequence reads: CSVRNMNTEAFF. CDR3 in DNA: TGCAGCGTTAGAAACATGAACACTGAAGCTTTCTTT.

This rearrangement joins TRBV5-6 to TRBJ2-5; D is undetermined. In germline, CDR1 is SGHDT, CDR2 YYEEEE. Trimming took 0 bases from V and 2 from J, leaving 8 bases between them. CDR3 length equals 14 residues. In DNA, the CDR3 is TGTGCCAGCAGCTTGGGAAGGGATCAAGAGACCCAGTACTTC. Protein product: CASSLGRDQETQYF.

The chain recombines TRBV4-2 with TRBJ2-1; tentative D call: TRBD1 (6 bases). Germline V gene data show CDR1 as LGHNA and CDR2 as YNFKEQ. Trimming removed 6 bases at V and 0 bases at J, with 15 bases between. This CDR3 spans 16 amino acids. The CDR3 nucleotides read TGTGCCAGCAGGATTGGGGGCTCGAGCTCCTACAATGAGCAGTTCTTC. Its translation: CASRIGGSSSYNEQFF.

This rearrangement joins TRBV19 to TRBJ1-5, with no clear D. V was clipped by 4 bases and J by 0 bases, with 13 bases between them. The CDR3 extends over 16 amino acids. In germline, CDR1 is LNHDA, CDR2 SQIVND (reference sequence). The CDR3 DNA is TGTGCCAGTAGTACCCGGGAGCGGTATAGCAATCAGCCCCAGCATTTT. Residues: CASSTRERYSNQPQHF.

This clone was seen only a few times. This chain connects TRBV19 to TRBJ2-7; the match to TRBD2 covers 9 bases. V shed 5 bases, J shed 7 bases, and the junction held 12 bases outside the gene matches. In germline, CDR1 is LNHDA, CDR2 SQIVND (reference sequence). The CDR3 loop spans 15 amino acids. The CDR3 DNA is TGTGCCAGTAGTCCCGTAGCGGGAGCCCCCTGGGAGCAGTACTTC. This translates into CASSPVAGAPWEQYF.

The sample holds a few counts of this clone. The rearrangement links TRBV7-3 to TRBJ2-1, with D possibly matching TRBD1 (6 bases). V lost 5 bases to trimming and J lost 8 bases, with 13 bases between them. Germline-derived CDR1 and CDR2 are SGHTA and FQGTGA. CDR3 size: 13 residues. Here the CDR3 DNA reads TGTGCCAGCAGCCCCCGGGCAGGGGATGAGCAGTTCTTC. Translated, it gives CASSPRAGDEQFF.

The chain carries TRBV2 and TRBJ2-3; D gene ambiguous. The CDR3 loop spans 11 amino acids. The germline V gene has CDR1 SNHLY and CDR2 FYNNEI. Trimming shortened V by 6 bases and J by 2 bases, and 3 bases separated the two germline ends. CDR3 sequence reads: CASSTTDTQYF. In nucleotides, the CDR3 is TGTGCCAGCAGCACCACAGATACGCAGTATTTT.

The rearrangement joins TRBV19 to TRBJ2-1, with 7 bases matching TRBD2. With 1 base clipped from V and 7 bases from J, the junction kept 4 bases outside the gene matches. The CDR3 spans 14 residues. Germline V lookup: CDR1 LNHDA, CDR2 SQIVND (reference sequence). Here the CDR3 reads CASSIAGAGNEQFF. The DNA of the CDR3 is TGTGCCAGTAGTATAGCGGGAGCGGGGAATGAGCAGTTCTTC. Complete variable domain (other parts from reference TRBV19 and TRBJ2-1): DGGITQSPKYLFRKEGQNVTLSCEQNLNHDAMYWYRQDPGQGLRLIYYSQIVNDFQKGDIAEGYSVSREKKESFPLTVTSAQKNPTAFYLCASSIAGAGNEQFFGPGTRLTVL.

The gene calls are TRBV9 and TRBJ2-1; D call uncertain. Germline loops: CDR1 SGDLS, CDR2 YYNGEE. With 2 bases removed from V and 2 bases from J, the gap between germline ends came to 14 bases. The CDR3 loop spans 16 amino acids. The CDR3 reads CASSVARAYPYNEQFF. DNA of the CDR3: TGTGCCAGCAGCGTCGCCCGGGCTTATCCCTACAATGAGCAGTTCTTC.

This chain joins TRBV6-5 and TRBJ2-1, with a possible D match to TRBD2 (5 bases). V gave up 0 bases and J gave up 5 bases, with 8 bases separating them. The CDR3 extends over 14 amino acids. The germline V gene has CDR1 MNHEY and CDR2 SVGAGI. CDR3: CASSYSTGNNEQFF. DNA of the CDR3: TGTGCCAGCAGTTACTCGACCGGGAACAATGAGCAGTTCTTC.

This sequence joins TRBV4-3 and TRBJ2-2; no clear D. V was cut by 1 base and J by 4 bases, with 4 bases left in between. The CDR3 is 13 amino acids. CDR1 LGHNA and CDR2 YSLEER come from the germline V gene. CDR3 coding DNA: TGCGCCAGCAGCCAAGGGGTCACCGGGGAGCTGTTTTTT. Translation gives CASSQGVTGELFF.

V usage is TRBV29-1 and J usage is TRBJ2-3; D not resolved. Germline CDR1 SQVTM, CDR2 ANQGSEA. CDR3 length equals 13 residues. Trimming stripped 3 bases from V and 3 bases from J, with 10 bases between. The CDR3 DNA reads TGCAGCGTTGAGGGCAGAAGTACAGATACGCAGTATTTT. Amino acid sequence: CSVEGRSTDTQYF.

This rearrangement joins TRBV9 to TRBJ2-1; D is possibly TRBD2 (5 bases). The germline V and J ends were trimmed by 0 bases and 9 bases, with 19 bases remaining between them. The germline CDR1 and CDR2 sequences are SGDLS and YYNGEE. This CDR3 contains 16 residues. The CDR3 reads CASSVDFPQLAGEQFF. CDR3 DNA sequence: TGTGCCAGCAGCGTAGATTTCCCCCAGCTAGCCGGTGAGCAGTTCTTC.

The chain combines TRBV7-2 with TRBJ2-2; unclear D gene. The ends were cut back, 5 bases at V and 3 bases at J, with 7 bases in the middle. Per germline, CDR1 SGHTA and CDR2 FQGNSA. The CDR3 runs to 13 residues. The CDR3 spells CASSPLHTGELFF. The CDR3 DNA reads TGTGCCAGCAGCCCACTCCACACCGGGGAGCTGTTTTTT. The whole variable domain, filled in from reference TRBV7-2 and TRBJ2-2, reads GAGVSQSPSNKVTEKGKDVELRCDPISGHTALYWYRQSLGQGLEFLIYFQGNSAPDKSGLPSDRFSAERTGGSVSTLTIQRTQQEDSAVYLCASSPLHTGELFFGEGSRLTVL.

The CDR3 spells CASSSGSGNTIYF. The CDR3 DNA reads as TGTGCCAGCAGCTCCGGATCTGGAAACACCATATATTTT. V usage is TRBV7-2 and J usage is TRBJ1-3; D not certain. CDR1 is SGHTA and CDR2 is FQGNSA in the germline V gene. Trimming shortened V by 4 bases and J by 1 base, and 5 bases separated the two germline ends. This CDR3 has 13 amino acids.

The chain employs TRBV2 and TRBJ2-7; perhaps TRBD1 as D (6 bases). Germline lookup yields CDR1 SNHLY and CDR2 FYNNEI. The CDR3 extends over 14 amino acids. V was cut by 6 bases and J by 7 bases, with 19 bases left in between. The CDR3 region is CASRTATGLREQYF. The DNA of the CDR3 is TGTGCCAGCAGGACAGCCACAGGGTTGAGGGAGCAGTACTTC.